These T cell receptor beta chains were read from a single sample in a study of T cells after yellow fever vaccination. TCRdb re-called the 5' RACE reads through MiXCR, storing one row per CDR3 protein. Altogether around 330,000 distinct CDR3 sequences are present, around 3.6% being singletons, with the ten largest covering 23%. Source: PBMCs, taken on the day of the yellow fever booster vaccination. All receptors derive from a man aged 18-30 years who received the YFV17D yellow fever vaccine. Both conserved end residues are part of each CDR3. A D gene is named only where the DNA matches it firmly. Not all rows give a size; the values are once, few, many and, for expanded clones, a class.

>TRBD1|TRBJ2-5|many|TRBV20-1
TGCAGTGCTCAACGGACAGGCCGTGAGACCCAGTACTTC
CSAQRTGRETQYF
>NA|TRBJ2-2|few|TRBV29-1
TGCAGCGTTGTGGGGGGCAATTTAGTCCCCGGGGAGCTGTTTTTT
CSVVGGNLVPGELFF
>NA|TRBJ1-1|few|TRBV7-2
TGTGCCAGCAGCTTAGAGGGGCTCACTGAAGCTTTCTTT
CASSLEGLTEAFF
>TRBD1|TRBJ1-2|many|TRBV4-3
TGCGCCAGCAGCCTCACAGGGGGCAGACGTGGCTACACCTTC
CASSLTGGRRGYTF
>NA|TRBJ2-7|many|TRBV3-1
TGTGCCAGCAGCCAAGGAAAGGGTTTCTCCTACGAGCAGTACTTC
CASSQGKGFSYEQYF
>NA|TRBJ2-5|NA|TRBV5-1
TGCGCCAGCAGCTTGGTGTGGGCGCGCGGCCAAGAGACCCAGTACTTC
CASSLVWARGQETQYF
>NA|TRBJ2-3|few|TRBV6-2/TRBV6-3
TGTGCCAGCAGTTACTTCGCAGATACGCAGTATTTT
CASSYFADTQYF
>TRBD2|TRBJ2-1|few|TRBV11-2
TGTGCCAGCAGCTCACTAGCGGGGGGGCCCTACAATGAGCAGTTCTTC
CASSSLAGGPYNEQFF
>TRBD2|TRBJ2-5|few|TRBV20-1
TGCAGTGCTAGAGTCCTAGCGGGGGCCCAAGAGACCCAGTACTTC
CSARVLAGAQETQYF
>TRBD1|TRBJ2-2|many|TRBV11-2
TGTGCCAGCAGCTTAGTCATCAGGGGGCGCGACGGGGAGCTGTTTTTT
CASSLVIRGRDGELFF
>NA|TRBJ2-7|NA|TRBV2
TGTGCCAGCACCTCGGACTGGAGCTCCTACGAGCAGTACTTC
CASTSDWSSYEQYF
>TRBD2|TRBJ2-3|NA|TRBV5-6
TGTGCCAGCAGCTTGGCAAGGTGGGGGAGGGCAGATACGCAGTATTTT
CASSLARWGRADTQYF
>NA|TRBJ2-5|NA|TRBV3-1
TGTGCCAGCAGCCCGTCGGGGATTCAAGAGACCCAGTACTTC
CASSPSGIQETQYF
>NA|TRBJ2-1|many|TRBV4-1
TGCGCCAGCAGCCACATTGGAGGGAATGAGCAGTTCTTC
CASSHIGGNEQFF
>NA|TRBJ1-1|many|TRBV19
TGTGCCAGTAGTGCTTACACTGAAGCTTTCTTT
CASSAYTEAFF
>NA|TRBJ1-5|NA|TRBV19
TGTGCCAGTAGTTACGCGGTGGATCAGCCCCAGCATTTT
CASSYAVDQPQHF
>NA|TRBJ2-2|few|TRBV29-1
TGCAGCGTTGGTGATGAGAACACCGGGGAGCTGTTTTTT
CSVGDENTGELFF
>NA|TRBJ1-2|many|TRBV19
TGTGCCAGTAGTATACCAGGGAGCTATGGCTACACCTTC
CASSIPGSYGYTF
>TRBD1|TRBJ1-5|many|TRBV12-3/TRBV12-4
TGTGCCAGCAGTTCTGACAGGGGGCGTCAGCCCCAGCATTTT
CASSSDRGRQPQHF
>NA|TRBJ1-2|NA|TRBV5-1
TGCGCCAGCAGCTTGGGAGTATTGGATGGCTACACCTTC
CASSLGVLDGYTF
>TRBD1|TRBJ1-1|many|TRBV7-2
TGTGCCAGCAGCCCGGACAGGGGAAGAGTCACTGAAGTTTTCTTT
CASSPDRGRVTEVFF
>NA|TRBJ2-3|many|TRBV5-1
TGCGCCAGCAGCTTTGGAGGTACGGGATTAACAGATACGCAGTATTTT
CASSFGGTGLTDTQYF